This T cell receptor beta chain was captured in a study of blood T cells in healthy people across ages. The ends were cut back, 5 bases at V and 1 base at J, with 12 bases in the middle. Germline CDR1 reads SGHTA; CDR2 reads FQGNSA. This CDR3 comprises 15 residues. Primers used in a second PCR of roughly 6 to 12 cycles were a sample-barcoded 5' primer and a J-beta primer mix. TCRdb independently ran MiXCR on the 5' RACE reads; one entry per CDR3 protein. Among 1.5 million to 2 million distinct CDR3 sequences listed, 30% to 40% were seen once. This clonotype has a count of ten or more. Peripheral blood was drawn, about 10 milliliters per donor.

The sequencing sample was made of blood. This chain links TRBV7-2 with TRBJ2-1; unclear D gene. This clonotype originated in a young woman in good health. The CDR3 bases are TGTGCCAGCAGCCCGATAGACTTTTCCTACAATGAGCAGTTCTTC. Its protein product is CASSPIDFSYNEQFF.